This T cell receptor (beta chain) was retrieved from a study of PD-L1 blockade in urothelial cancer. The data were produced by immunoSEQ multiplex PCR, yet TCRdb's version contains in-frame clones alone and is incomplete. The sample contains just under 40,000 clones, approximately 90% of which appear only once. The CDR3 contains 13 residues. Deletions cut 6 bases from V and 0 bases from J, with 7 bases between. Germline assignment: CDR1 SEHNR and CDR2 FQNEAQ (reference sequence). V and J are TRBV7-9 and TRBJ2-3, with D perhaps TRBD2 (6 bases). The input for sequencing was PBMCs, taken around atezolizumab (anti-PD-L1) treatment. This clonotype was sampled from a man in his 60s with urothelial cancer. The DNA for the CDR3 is TGTGCCAGCAGGGGGGGTAGCACAGATACGCAGTATTTT. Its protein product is CASRGGSTDTQYF.